These T cell receptor beta chains were read from a single sample in a study of blood T cell repertoires in COVID-19. Assay: immunoSEQ multiplex PCR; the TCRdb copy retains only in-frame clones and omits some. Of more than 70,000 clones in the sample, 70% to 80% were seen once. Material: peripheral blood. These receptors all come from a human donor in a cohort sampled during active COVID-19. Each CDR3 is given with its conserved first and last residue. The D gene is left open where the match is weak. A clone size is listed for some rows: how often the clone was seen (once, few, many), or a class if it is expanded.

j_call clone_size v_call d_call cdr3_nt cdr3_aa
TRBJ1-2 - TRBV4-1 - TGCGCCAGCAGCCAAGATAGGCAGGCCCGTGTTGGCTACACCTTC CASSQDRQARVGYTF
TRBJ2-3 - TRBV21-1 - TGTGCCAGCAGCCAAAGGTCATATCAGCGGGAGAAATTATCTAGCGCAGATACGCAGTATTTT CASSQRSYQREKLSSADTQYF
TRBJ1-1 few TRBV19 - TGTGCCAGTAGTATTCTGGCACCCCTGAACACTGAAGCTTTCTTT CASSILAPLNTEAFF
TRBJ2-7 - TRBV5-1 - TGCGCCAGCAGCTTGGACGGGGAACTCTACGAGCAGTACTTC CASSLDGELYEQYF
TRBJ2-3 - TRBV11-3 - TGTGCCAGCGCTCAGGATTGGACAGATACGCAGTATTTT CASAQDWTDTQYF
TRBJ2-1 - TRBV5-4 TRBD2 TGTGCCAGCAGCCTCCGGCGAGGACTAGCGGGGTTCAATGAGCAGTTCTTC CASSLRRGLAGFNEQFF
TRBJ2-5 - TRBV28 TRBD2 TGTGCCAGCAGTGCGCCTAGCGGACAAGAGACCCAGTACTTC CASSAPSGQETQYF
TRBJ2-7 - TRBV2 TRBD1 TGTGCCAGCAGTCCCAGGACAGGGGGAGGTTACGAGCAGTACTTC CASSPRTGGGYEQYF
TRBJ2-2 - TRBV7-8 - TGTGCCAGCAGCAGGGGCAGGGTGGAAACCGGGGAGCTGTTTTTT CASSRGRVETGELFF
TRBJ2-3 - TRBV27 - TGTGCCAGCAGTTTTTCGGATACGCAGTATTTT CASSFSDTQYF
TRBJ2-1 - TRBV7-3 TRBD2 TGTGCCAGCAGCCGAGGCGGGAGCGATCCCTACAATGAGCAGTTCTTC CASSRGGSDPYNEQFF
TRBJ1-1 - TRBV10-3 TRBD1 TGTGCCATCAGTGAGTCTTGGGACAGGATGAACACTGAAGCTTTCTTT CAISESWDRMNTEAFF
TRBJ2-7 - TRBV10-3 - TGTGCCATCAGTGAACGGAGCTCCTACGAGCAGTACTTC CAISERSSYEQYF
TRBJ1-1 - TRBV14 TRBD1 TGTGCCAGCAGCCAAGATTGGGGGACAGCCGGGGCTTTCTTT CASSQDWGTAGAFF
TRBJ2-7 - TRBV11-2 TRBD1 TGTGCCAGCAGCTGGGGACAGGAAGGAGAGCAGTACTTC CASSWGQEGEQYF
TRBJ2-2 - TRBV11-2 TRBD1 TGTGCCAGCAGACATCGGTTGGGGACAGGGAACACCGGGGAGCTGTTTTTT CASRHRLGTGNTGELFF
TRBJ2-7 - TRBV5-8 - TGTGCCAGCAGCCGCAAAACCGGGATCTCCTACGAGCAGTACTTC CASSRKTGISYEQYF
TRBJ2-2 few TRBV6-1 TRBD2 TGTGCCAGCAGTGAGGGCACTAGCGGGAGAGGCACCGGGGAGCTGTTTTTT CASSEGTSGRGTGELFF
TRBJ2-2 - TRBV3-1/TRBV3-2 - TGTGCCAGCAGCCTGAATAGCGGACACACCGGGGAGCTGTTTTTT CASSLNSGHTGELFF
TRBJ2-7 - TRBV7-9 - TGTGCCAGCAGCTTAGTCGTCTCGGGTGAGCAGTACTTC CASSLVVSGEQYF
TRBJ1-6 - TRBV28 - TGTGCCAGCATCCGGGACTCCTATAATTCACCCCTCCACTTT CASIRDSYNSPLHF
TRBJ2-1 - TRBV15 TRBD2 TGTGCCACCGGACTAGCGGGAGGGGAAGGAATCAATGAGCAGTTCTTC CATGLAGGEGINEQFF
TRBJ1-6 few TRBV20-1 - TGCAGTGCTAGTCTTTCTTTCGGGCAGGGGACTTCACCCCTCCACTTT CSASLSFGQGTSPLHF
TRBJ1-2 - TRBV4-1 TRBD1 TGCGCCAGCAGCCCCAGGGGGTATGGCTACACCTTC CASSPRGYGYTF
TRBJ2-7 - TRBV29-1 TRBD1 TGCAGCATCCGGGACAGGGGGCCTTCCTACGAGCAGTACTTC CSIRDRGPSYEQYF
TRBJ2-7 many TRBV20-1 - TGCAGTGCTAGACTCTGGCACGAGCAGTACTTC CSARLWHEQYF
TRBJ2-1 - TRBV28 TRBD2 TGTGCCAGCAGTTTGGAGGGCGGGGGCTCCTACAATGAGCAGTTCTTC CASSLEGGGSYNEQFF
TRBJ2-2 - TRBV18 - TGTGCCAGCTCACCACGAGGAGCGAACACCGGGGAGCTGTTTTTT CASSPRGANTGELFF
TRBJ2-2 - TRBV19 - TGTGCCAGTAGTATCGGGTCTGGCGGGGAGCTGTTTTTT CASSIGSGGELFF